These 21 T cell receptor beta chains originate from one sample sequenced in a study of blood T cell repertoires in COVID-19. The protocol was immunoSEQ multiplex PCR, while the TCRdb copy is restricted to in-frame clones and leaves out a portion. Of 210,000 or so clones listed, around four fifths are singletons. The sequencing sample was made of peripheral blood. These receptors originate from a woman of 80 years or more with active or convalescent COVID-19.

This clone was found a few times. The gene calls are TRBV3-1 (or the pseudogene TRBV3-2) and TRBJ1-2, with D possibly being TRBD1 (6 bases). The V and J ends lost 5 bases and 7 bases respectively, with 20 bases between them. The germline gives CDR1 LGHDT, CDR2 YNNKEL (reference sequence). The CDR3 consists of 15 residues. This CDR3 is CASSKRDTPTSGYTF. The CDR3 DNA is TGTGCCAGCAGCAAACGGGACACACCAACTAGTGGCTACACCTTC.

This chain joins TRBV28 and TRBJ1-2; 7 bases are a match to TRBD1. Germline loops: CDR1 MDHEN, CDR2 SYDVKM. This CDR3 region has 14 residues. The V gene end was trimmed by 8 bases and the J gene end by 0 bases; junction bases not matched to a gene: 6. CDR3 in amino acids: CASLQGLANYGYTF. Here the CDR3 DNA reads TGTGCCAGCTTACAGGGGTTAGCTAACTATGGCTACACCTTC.

The CDR3 region is CASSLTGQAKAFF. The CDR3 DNA follows: TGTGCCAGCAGCCTTACTGGACAGGCCAAAGCTTTCTTT. The chain carries TRBV6-2 or TRBV6-3 and TRBJ1-1, with 7 positions matching TRBD1. Germline V gene lookup returns CDR1 MNHEY and CDR2 SVGEGT. The CDR3 is made up of 13 amino acids. V shed 6 bases, J shed 9 bases, and the junction held 10 bases outside the gene matches.

A remark on this clone: This sample includes further DNA sequences coding for the same CDR3. This rearrangement joins TRBV11-3 to TRBJ1-6, with D unresolved. The CDR3 covers 14 residues. V shed 1 base and J shed 6 bases, with 7 bases lying between them. The germline CDR1 and CDR2 sequences are SGHNT and YENEEA. DNA of the CDR3: TGTGCCAGCAGCTTAGGGCAGGCTAATTCACCCCTCCACTTT. As protein: CASSLGQANSPLHF.

There are a few counts of this clone. V and J are TRBV28 and TRBJ1-2; no clear D gene. Germline V gene data show CDR1 as MDHEN and CDR2 as SYDVKM. V was cut by 2 bases and J by 6 bases, with 4 bases left in between. The CDR3 spans 11 residues. The chain's CDR3 is CASSLTDGYTF. The CDR3 DNA follows: TGTGCCAGCAGTTTAACAGATGGCTACACCTTC.

This clone was seen a handful of times. The chain is built from TRBV4-2 and TRBJ1-3; possibly TRBD1 for D (5 bases). This CDR3 has 17 residues. CDR1 and CDR2 (germline): LGHNA, YNFKEQ. Deletions cut 0 bases from V and 1 base from J, with 13 bases between. CDR3 sequence reads: CASSQELQGLSGNTIYF. The CDR3 DNA reads as TGTGCCAGCAGCCAAGAACTGCAGGGATTGTCTGGAAACACCATATATTTT.

This chain uses TRBV3-1 (or the pseudogene TRBV3-2) with TRBJ2-2, with 8 positions matching TRBD2. V lost 1 base, J lost 6 bases, and 1 base stayed unmatched. This CDR3 region has 14 residues. The germline gives CDR1 LGHDT, CDR2 YNNKEL (reference sequence). CDR3: CASSQAGGPGELFF. CDR3 nucleotides: TGTGCCAGCAGCCAAGCGGGAGGGCCCGGGGAGCTGTTTTTT.

CDR3 protein: CASSLEVGRAETQYF. In DNA form, the CDR3 reads TGCGCCAGCAGCTTGGAAGTCGGCAGGGCAGAGACCCAGTACTTC. The rearrangement uses TRBV5-1 and TRBJ2-5; the D gene is possibly TRBD1 (5 bases). The germline V and J ends were trimmed by 0 bases and 4 bases, with 13 bases remaining between them. Germline V gene lookup returns CDR1 SGHRS and CDR2 YFSETQ. The CDR3 consists of 15 residues.

This clone came up a few times. V is TRBV2 and J is TRBJ1-5; D is ambiguous. The CDR3 length is 14 residues. The V and J ends lost 4 bases and 3 bases respectively, with 10 bases between them. From germline, CDR1 is SNHLY and CDR2 FYNNEI. CDR3 sequence reads: CASSGLGFNQPQHF. The CDR3 DNA is TGTGCCAGCAGTGGCCTCGGGTTCAATCAGCCCCAGCATTTT.

The chain has TRBV7-2 and TRBJ1-6; 10 nucleotides agree with TRBD1. The CDR3 runs 15 residues. The junction had 3 bases not matched to a gene; V was cut back by 6 bases and J by 4 bases. Germline CDR1 is SGHTA and CDR2 is FQGNSA. CDR3 loop: CASRRQGAYNSPLHF. For the CDR3, the DNA is TGTGCCAGCAGGAGACAGGGGGCGTATAATTCACCCCTCCACTTT.

CDR3 sequence: CASSKAGQLREQYF. For the CDR3, the DNA is TGTGCCAGCTCAAAGGCGGGGCAGCTTCGTGAGCAGTACTTC. The genes are TRBV18 and TRBJ2-7, with D possibly TRBD2 on 6 matching bases. Trimming pared 5 bases from V and 7 bases from J, leaving 18 bases between. The germline CDR1 and CDR2 sequences are KGHSH and LQKENI. This CDR3 spans 14 amino acids.

This chain joins TRBV27 and TRBJ2-3, with 9 bases that match TRBD2. The CDR3 totals 15 residues. Germline V gene lookup returns CDR1 MNHEY and CDR2 SMNVEV (reference sequence). J was trimmed by 6 bases and V by 3 bases; bases with no gene match: 7. This CDR3 reads CASSLGAGGIDTQYF. The CDR3 DNA follows: TGTGCCAGCAGTTTGGGAGCGGGGGGAATTGATACGCAGTATTTT.

DNA for the CDR3: TGTGCCAGCAGTGATGGAGTGAACCGTCAGTACTTC. The encoded protein is CASSDGVNRQYF. V usage is TRBV2 and J usage is TRBJ2-4, with D unclear. Trimming took 3 bases from V and 12 from J, leaving 12 bases between them. The V gene's germline CDR1 is SNHLY and CDR2 FYNNEI. This CDR3 has 12 amino acids.

J is TRBJ2-1 and V is TRBV2, with D perhaps matching TRBD1 (6 bases). The CDR3 length is 13 residues. From germline, CDR1 is SNHLY and CDR2 FYNNEI. V lost 6 bases and J 10 bases, leaving 16 bases between the germline ends. The CDR3 loop is CASRPEGVGEQFF. CDR3 coding DNA: TGTGCCAGCAGACCTGAGGGGGTCGGAGAGCAGTTCTTC. The full variable domain, in which reference TRBV2 and TRBJ2-1 provide the parts outside the CDR3, is EPEVTQTPSHQVTQMGQEVILRCVPISNHLYFYWYRQILGQKVEFLVSFYNNEISEKSEIFDDQFSVERPDGSNFTLKIRSTKLEDSAMYFCASRPEGVGEQFFGPGTRLTVL.

The chain links TRBV10-3 to TRBJ2-3; 8 bases are a match to TRBD2. CDR1 is ENHRY, CDR2 SYGVKD, per germline. Trimming took 5 bases from V and 6 from J; bases not matched to a gene: 7. The CDR3 is made up of 14 amino acids. The CDR3 sequence is CAISPAGGADTQYF. DNA of the CDR3: TGTGCCATCAGTCCGGCGGGGGGCGCCGATACGCAGTATTTT.

This chain links TRBV12-3 or TRBV12-4 with TRBJ2-1; 8 nucleotides match TRBD2. The V segment lost 5 bases and the J segment 8 bases; nucleotides outside the gene matches: 5. CDR3 size: 13 residues. CDR3 coding DNA: TGTGCCAGCAGTACTCAGCGGGGGCATGAGCAGTTCTTC. Its protein product is CASSTQRGHEQFF.

The genes are TRBV7-8 and TRBJ1-3, with 11 bases identical to TRBD1. The V and J ends lost 5 bases and 1 base, in that order; junction bases with no gene match: 10. CDR1 and CDR2 (germline): SGHVS, FQNEAQ. This CDR3 region has 18 residues. The CDR3 sequence: CASSPHPGTGGSGNTIYF. In DNA form, the CDR3 reads TGTGCCAGCAGCCCACACCCCGGGACAGGGGGGTCTGGAAACACCATATATTTT. The full variable domain, its missing parts supplied by reference TRBV7-8 and TRBJ1-3, is GAGVSQSPRYKVAKRGQDVALRCDPISGHVSLFWYQQALGQGPEFLTYFQNEAQLDKSGLPSDRFFAERPEGSVSTLKIQRTQQEDSAVYLCASSPHPGTGGSGNTIYFGEGSWLTVV.

This clone was seen just once. The chain employs TRBV2 and TRBJ2-1; tentatively, D is TRBD1 (5 bases). Looked up from germline, CDR1 is SNHLY and CDR2 is FYNNEI. V dropped 4 bases and J dropped 1 base, with 14 bases sitting between them. This CDR3 is 16 amino acids long. The DNA for the CDR3 is TGTGCCAGCAGTGGTGGCAGGGAAGGTTCCTACAATGAGCAGTTCTTC. Amino acid sequence: CASSGGREGSYNEQFF.

The CDR3 DNA reads as TGTGCCAGCAGCCCGCCGGGACAGGGCGGTTCACCCCTCCACTTT. It encodes CASSPPGQGGSPLHF. The chain links TRBV5-4 to TRBJ1-6, with 9 bases matching TRBD1. Germline V lookup: CDR1 SGHNT, CDR2 YYREEE (reference sequence). The CDR3 has 15 amino acids. The V and J ends lost 4 bases and 9 bases, in that order; junction bases with no gene match: 8.

This chain connects TRBV25-1 to TRBJ2-3; D remains unclear. Germline V gene lookup returns CDR1 MGHDK and CDR2 SYGVNS. The length of the CDR3 is 16 residues. V dropped 6 bases and J dropped 3 bases, with 19 bases sitting between them. CDR3 loop: CASRLGTSLGTDTQYF. The DNA of the CDR3 is TGTGCCAGCAGGCTCGGAACCTCCCTAGGAACAGATACGCAGTATTTT.

The rearrangement uses TRBV4-1 and TRBJ1-5; D possibly corresponds to TRBD1 (6 bases). Germline V CDR1 and CDR2: MGHRA, YSYEKL. This CDR3 has 15 residues. With 7 bases removed from V and 4 bases from J, the gap between germline ends came to 17 bases. CDR3 protein: CASNPEGVANQPQHF. The CDR3 nucleotides are TGCGCCAGCAATCCCGAGGGGGTAGCGAATCAGCCCCAGCATTTT.